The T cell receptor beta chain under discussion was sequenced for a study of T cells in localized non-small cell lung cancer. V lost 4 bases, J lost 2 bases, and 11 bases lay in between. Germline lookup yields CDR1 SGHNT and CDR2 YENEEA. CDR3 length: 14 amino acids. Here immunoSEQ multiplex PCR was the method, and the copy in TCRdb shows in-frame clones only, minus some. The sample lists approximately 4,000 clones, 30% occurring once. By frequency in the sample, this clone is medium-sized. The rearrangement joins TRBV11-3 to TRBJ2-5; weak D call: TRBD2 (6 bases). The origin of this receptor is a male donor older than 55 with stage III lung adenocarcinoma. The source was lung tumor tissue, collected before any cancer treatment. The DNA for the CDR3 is TGTGCCAGCAGCTCCGGGACTCTACAAGAGACCCAGTACTTC. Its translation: CASSSGTLQETQYF.